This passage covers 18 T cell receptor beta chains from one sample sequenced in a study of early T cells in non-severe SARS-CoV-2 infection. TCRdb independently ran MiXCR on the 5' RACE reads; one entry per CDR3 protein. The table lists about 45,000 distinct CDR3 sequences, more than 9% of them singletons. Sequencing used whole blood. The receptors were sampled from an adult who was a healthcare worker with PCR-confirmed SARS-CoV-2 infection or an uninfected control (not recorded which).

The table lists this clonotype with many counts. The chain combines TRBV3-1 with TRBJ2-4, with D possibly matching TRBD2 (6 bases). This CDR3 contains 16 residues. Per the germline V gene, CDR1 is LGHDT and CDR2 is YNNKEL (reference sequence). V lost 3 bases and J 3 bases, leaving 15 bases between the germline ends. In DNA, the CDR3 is TGTGCCAGCAGCCACCGGGGGACGACGGGCAAAAACATTCAGTACTTC. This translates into CASSHRGTTGKNIQYF.

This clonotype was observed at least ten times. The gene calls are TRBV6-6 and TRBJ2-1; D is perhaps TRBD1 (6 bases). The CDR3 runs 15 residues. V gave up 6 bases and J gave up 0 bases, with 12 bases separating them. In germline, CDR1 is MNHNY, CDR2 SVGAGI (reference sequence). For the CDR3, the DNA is TGTGCCAGCAGGAAAAAGGGGGACTCCTACAATGAGCAGTTCTTC. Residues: CASRKKGDSYNEQFF.

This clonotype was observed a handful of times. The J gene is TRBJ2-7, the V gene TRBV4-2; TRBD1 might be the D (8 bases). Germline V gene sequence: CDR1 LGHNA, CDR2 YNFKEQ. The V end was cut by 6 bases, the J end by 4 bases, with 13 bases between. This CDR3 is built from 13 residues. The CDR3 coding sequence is TGTGCCAGCAGTACACAGGGGGGGTACGAGCAGTACTTC. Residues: CASSTQGGYEQYF.

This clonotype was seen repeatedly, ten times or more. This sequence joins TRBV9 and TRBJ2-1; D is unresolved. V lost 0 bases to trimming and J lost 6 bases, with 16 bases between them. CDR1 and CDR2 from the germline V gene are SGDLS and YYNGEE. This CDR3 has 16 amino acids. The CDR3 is CASSVGADPTSNEQFF. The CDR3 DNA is TGTGCCAGCAGCGTAGGGGCGGATCCAACGTCCAATGAGCAGTTCTTC.

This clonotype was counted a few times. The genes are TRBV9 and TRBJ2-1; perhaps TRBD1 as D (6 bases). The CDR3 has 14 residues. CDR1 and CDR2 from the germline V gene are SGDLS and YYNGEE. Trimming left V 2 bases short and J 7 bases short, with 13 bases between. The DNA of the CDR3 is TGTGCCAGCAGCGTGGGGACAATTACAAATGAGCAGTTCTTC. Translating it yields CASSVGTITNEQFF. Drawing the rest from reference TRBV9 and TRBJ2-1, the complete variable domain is DSGVTQTPKHLITATGQRVTLRCSPRSGDLSVYWYQQSLDQGLQFLIQYYNGEERAKGNILERFSAQQFPDLHSELNLSSLELGDSALYFCASSVGTITNEQFFGPGTRLTVL.

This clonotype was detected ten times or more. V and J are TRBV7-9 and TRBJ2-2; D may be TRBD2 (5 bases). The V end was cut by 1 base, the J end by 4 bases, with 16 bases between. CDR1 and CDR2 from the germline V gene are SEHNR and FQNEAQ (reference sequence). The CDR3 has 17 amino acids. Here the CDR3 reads CASSLVGTAAGTGELFF. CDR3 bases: TGTGCCAGCAGCTTAGTGGGCACGGCGGCGGGCACCGGGGAGCTGTTTTTT.

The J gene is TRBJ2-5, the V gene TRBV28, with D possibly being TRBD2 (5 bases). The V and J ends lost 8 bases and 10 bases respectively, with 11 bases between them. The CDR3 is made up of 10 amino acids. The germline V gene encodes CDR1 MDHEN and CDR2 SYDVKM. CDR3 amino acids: CASGDEGQYF. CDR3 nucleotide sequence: TGTGCCAGCGGGGATGAGGGCCAGTACTTC.

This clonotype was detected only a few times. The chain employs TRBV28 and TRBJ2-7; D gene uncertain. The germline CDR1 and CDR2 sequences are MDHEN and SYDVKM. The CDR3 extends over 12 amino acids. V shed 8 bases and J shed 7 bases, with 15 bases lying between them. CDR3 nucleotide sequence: TGTGCCAGCGGGCTGCCCGGGTGGGAGCAGTACTTC. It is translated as CASGLPGWEQYF. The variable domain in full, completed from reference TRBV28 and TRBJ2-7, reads DVKVTQSSRYLVKRTGEKVFLECVQDMDHENMFWYRQDPGLGLRLIYFSYDVKMKEKGDIPEGYSVSREKKERFSLILESASTNQTSMYLCASGLPGWEQYFGPGTRLTVT.

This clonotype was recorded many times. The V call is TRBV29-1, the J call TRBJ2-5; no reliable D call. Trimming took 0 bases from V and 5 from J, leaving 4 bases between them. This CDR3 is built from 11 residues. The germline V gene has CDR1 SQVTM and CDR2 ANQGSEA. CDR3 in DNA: TGCAGCGTTGAAGACGTGGAGACCCAGTACTTC. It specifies CSVEDVETQYF.

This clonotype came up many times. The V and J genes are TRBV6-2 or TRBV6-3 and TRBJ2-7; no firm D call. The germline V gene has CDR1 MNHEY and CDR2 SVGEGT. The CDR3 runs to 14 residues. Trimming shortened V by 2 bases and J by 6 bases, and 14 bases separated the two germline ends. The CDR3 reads CASSYHTGIPEQYF. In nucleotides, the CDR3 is TGTGCCAGCAGTTACCATACGGGCATTCCCGAGCAGTACTTC.

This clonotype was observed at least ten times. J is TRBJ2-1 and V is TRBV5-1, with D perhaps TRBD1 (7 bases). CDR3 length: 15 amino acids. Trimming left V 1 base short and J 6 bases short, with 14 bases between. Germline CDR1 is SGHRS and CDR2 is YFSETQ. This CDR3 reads CASSLRPGGGNEQFF. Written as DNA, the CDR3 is TGCGCCAGCAGCTTGAGGCCAGGGGGAGGCAATGAGCAGTTCTTC.

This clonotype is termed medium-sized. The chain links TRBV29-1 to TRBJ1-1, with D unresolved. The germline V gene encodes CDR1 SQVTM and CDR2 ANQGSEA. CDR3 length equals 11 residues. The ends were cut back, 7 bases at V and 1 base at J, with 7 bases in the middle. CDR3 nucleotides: TGCAGCGCGTCGGCGAACACTGAAGCTTTCTTT. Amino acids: CSASANTEAFF. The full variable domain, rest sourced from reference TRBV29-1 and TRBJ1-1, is SAVISQKPSRDICQRGTSLTIQCQVDSQVTMMFWYRQQPGQSLTLIATANQGSEATYESGFVIDKFPISRPNLTFSTLTVSNMSPEDSSIYLCSASANTEAFFGQGTRLTVV.

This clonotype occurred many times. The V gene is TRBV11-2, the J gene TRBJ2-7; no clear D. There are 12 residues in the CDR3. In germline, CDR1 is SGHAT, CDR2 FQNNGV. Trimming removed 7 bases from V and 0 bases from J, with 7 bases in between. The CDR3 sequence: CASTPGSYEQYF. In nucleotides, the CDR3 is TGTGCCAGCACCCCGGGCTCCTACGAGCAGTACTTC. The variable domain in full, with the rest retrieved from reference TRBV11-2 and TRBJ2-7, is EAGVAQSPRYKIIEKRQSVAFWCNPISGHATLYWYQQILGQGPKLLIQFQNNGVVDDSQLPKDRFSAERLKGVDSTLKIQPAKLEDSAVYLCASTPGSYEQYFGPGTRLTVT.

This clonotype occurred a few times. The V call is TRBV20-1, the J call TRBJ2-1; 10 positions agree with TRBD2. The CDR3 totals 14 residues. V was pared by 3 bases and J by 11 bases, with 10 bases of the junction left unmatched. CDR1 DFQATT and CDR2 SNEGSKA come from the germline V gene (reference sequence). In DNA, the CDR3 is TGCAGTGCTAGGGCCGGGACTAGCGTGTTTAAGCAGTTCTTC. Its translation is CSARAGTSVFKQFF.

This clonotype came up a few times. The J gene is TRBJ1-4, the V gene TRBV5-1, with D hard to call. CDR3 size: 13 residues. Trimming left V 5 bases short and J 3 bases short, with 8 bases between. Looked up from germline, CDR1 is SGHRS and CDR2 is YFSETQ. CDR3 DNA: TGCGCCAGCAGTGGCAGTCCTAATGAAAAACTGTTTTTT. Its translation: CASSGSPNEKLFF.

In nucleotides, the CDR3 is TGCGCCAGCAGCCAAGAAATTGGGGGCAACTATGGCTACACCTTC. Translating it yields CASSQEIGGNYGYTF. This chain uses TRBV4-3 with TRBJ1-2, with D possibly matching TRBD1 (6 bases). Germline V gives CDR1 LGHNA, CDR2 YSLEER. CDR3 length equals 15 residues. The V and J ends lost 0 bases and 2 bases respectively, with 10 bases between them.

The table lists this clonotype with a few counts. The CDR3: CASSSPFESGNTIYF. For the CDR3, the DNA is TGTGCCAGCAGCTCCCCCTTCGAATCTGGAAACACCATATATTTT. The V call is TRBV7-9, the J call TRBJ1-3, with no clear D. Per germline, CDR1 SEHNR and CDR2 FQNEAQ (reference sequence). Between the trimmed V and J ends, which lost 4 bases and 1 base, there was a span of 11 bases. The CDR3 is 15 amino acids. Full variable domain (remainder filled in from reference TRBV7-9 and TRBJ1-3): DTGVSQNPRHKITKRGQNVTFRCDPISEHNRLYWYRQTLGQGPEFLTYFQNEAQLEKSRLLSDRFSAERPKGSFSTLEIQRTEQGDSAMYLCASSSPFESGNTIYFGEGSWLTVV.

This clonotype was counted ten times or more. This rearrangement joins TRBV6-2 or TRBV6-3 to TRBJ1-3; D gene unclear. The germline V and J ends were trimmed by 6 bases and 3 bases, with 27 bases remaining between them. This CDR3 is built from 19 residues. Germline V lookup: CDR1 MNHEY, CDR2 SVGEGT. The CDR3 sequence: CASSPNPRTEGSFGNTIYF. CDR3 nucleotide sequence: TGTGCCAGCAGCCCAAATCCTCGGACGGAGGGTTCCTTTGGAAACACCATATATTTT.